This TCR beta chain was identified in a study of T cells in narcolepsy. Study-level background: Healthy controls were enrolled alongside patients with narcolepsy type 1 or type 2.

CDR3 length: 13 amino acids. V trimming: 6 bases; J trimming: 3 bases; junction bases outside the gene matches: 2. The germline V gene has CDR1 SNHLY and CDR2 FYNNEI. Here immunoSEQ multiplex PCR was the method, and the copy in TCRdb shows in-frame clones only, minus some. This sample has about 33,000 clones, with roughly four fifths found just once. Sequenced input: CD45RA- memory CD4+ T cells from PBMCs. The chain links TRBV2 to TRBJ1-5; TRBD1 matches 7 bases. The receptor's source is a human donor with narcolepsy. This chain's CDR3 is CASRGQLNQPQHF. DNA of the CDR3: TGTGCCAGCAGGGGACAGCTCAATCAGCCCCAGCATTTT.